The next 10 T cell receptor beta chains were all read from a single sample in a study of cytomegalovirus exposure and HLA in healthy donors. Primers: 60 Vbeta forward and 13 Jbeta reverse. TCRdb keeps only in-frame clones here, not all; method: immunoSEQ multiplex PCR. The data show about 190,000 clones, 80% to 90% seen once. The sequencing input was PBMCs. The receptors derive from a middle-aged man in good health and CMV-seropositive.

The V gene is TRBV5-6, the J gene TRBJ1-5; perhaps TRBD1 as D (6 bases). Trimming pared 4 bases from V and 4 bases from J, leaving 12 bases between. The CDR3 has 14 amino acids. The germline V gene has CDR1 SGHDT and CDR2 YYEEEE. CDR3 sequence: CASSLRTANQPQHF. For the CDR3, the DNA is TGTGCCAGCAGCCTCAGGACAGCGAATCAGCCCCAGCATTTT.

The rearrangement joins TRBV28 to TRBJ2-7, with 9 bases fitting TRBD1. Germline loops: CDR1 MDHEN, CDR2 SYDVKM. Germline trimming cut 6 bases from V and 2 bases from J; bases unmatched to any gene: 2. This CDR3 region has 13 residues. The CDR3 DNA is TGTGCCAGCAGGAGGACAGGGGCCTACGAGCAGTACTTC. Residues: CASRRTGAYEQYF.

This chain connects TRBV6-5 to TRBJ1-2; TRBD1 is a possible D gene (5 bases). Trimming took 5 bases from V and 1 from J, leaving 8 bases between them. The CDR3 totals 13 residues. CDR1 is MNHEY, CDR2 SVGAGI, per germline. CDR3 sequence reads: CASSRQINYGYTF. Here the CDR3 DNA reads TGTGCCAGCAGTCGACAGATTAACTATGGCTACACCTTC.

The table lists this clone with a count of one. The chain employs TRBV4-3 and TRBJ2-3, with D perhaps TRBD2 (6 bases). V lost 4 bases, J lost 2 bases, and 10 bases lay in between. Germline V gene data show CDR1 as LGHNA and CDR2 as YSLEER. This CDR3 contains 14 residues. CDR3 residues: CASSPGGSTDTQYF. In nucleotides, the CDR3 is TGCGCCAGCAGCCCCGGGGGATCCACAGATACGCAGTATTTT.

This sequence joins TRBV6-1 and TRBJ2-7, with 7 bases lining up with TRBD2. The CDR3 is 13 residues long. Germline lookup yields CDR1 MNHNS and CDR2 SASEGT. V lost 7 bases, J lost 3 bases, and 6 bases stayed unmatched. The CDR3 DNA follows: TGTGCCAGCAACCCCGGCGGGAGCTACGAGCAGTACTTC. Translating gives CASNPGGSYEQYF.

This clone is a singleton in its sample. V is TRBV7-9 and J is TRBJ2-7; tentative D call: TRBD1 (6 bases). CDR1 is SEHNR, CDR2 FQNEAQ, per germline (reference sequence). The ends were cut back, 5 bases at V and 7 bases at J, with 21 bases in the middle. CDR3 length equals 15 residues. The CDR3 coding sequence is TGTGCCAGCAGCGCCCCCTCACAGGGAAGAGGAGAGCAGTACTTC. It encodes CASSAPSQGRGEQYF.

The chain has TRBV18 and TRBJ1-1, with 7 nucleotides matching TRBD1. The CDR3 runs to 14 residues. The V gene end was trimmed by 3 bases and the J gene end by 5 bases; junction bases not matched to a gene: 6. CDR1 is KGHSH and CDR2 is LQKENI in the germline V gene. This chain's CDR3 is CASSPRDSKTEAFF. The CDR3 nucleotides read TGTGCCAGCTCACCCCGGGACAGCAAAACTGAAGCTTTCTTT.

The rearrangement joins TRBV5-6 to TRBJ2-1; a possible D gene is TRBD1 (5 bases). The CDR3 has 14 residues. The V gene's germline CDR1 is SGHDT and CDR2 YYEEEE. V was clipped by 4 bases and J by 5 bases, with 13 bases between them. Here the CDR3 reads CASSPRQWDNEQFF. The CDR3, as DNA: TGTGCCAGCAGCCCCCGACAGTGGGACAATGAGCAGTTCTTC.

In DNA form, the CDR3 reads TGCGCCAGCAGCTTGGCTCTAGCGGGGAGCACAGATACGCAGTATTTT. It specifies CASSLALAGSTDTQYF. The chain couples TRBV5-1 to TRBJ2-3, with TRBD2 identical over 9 bases. The CDR3 extends over 16 amino acids. V lost 0 bases and J lost 0; bases outside the gene matches: 2. Germline V gene lookup returns CDR1 SGHRS and CDR2 YFSETQ. Based on the CDR3 plus reference TRBV5-1 and TRBJ2-3, the full variable domain is KAGVTQTPRYLIKTRGQQVTLSCSPISGHRSVSWYQQTPGQGLQFLFEYFSETQRNKGNFPGRFSGRQFSNSRSEMNVSTLELGDSALYLCASSLALAGSTDTQYFGPGTRLTVL.

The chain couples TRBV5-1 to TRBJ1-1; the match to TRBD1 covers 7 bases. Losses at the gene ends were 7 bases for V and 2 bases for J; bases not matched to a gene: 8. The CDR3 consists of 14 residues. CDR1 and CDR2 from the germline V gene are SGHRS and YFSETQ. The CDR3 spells CASQPGTANTEAFF. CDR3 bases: TGCGCCAGCCAGCCCGGGACAGCAAACACTGAAGCTTTCTTT.